The 27 T cell receptor beta chains below all came from one sample that was sequenced in a study of metastatic and nonmetastatic thyroid tumors. Treatment of any kind had been given to no patient before thyroid surgery. TCRdb re-called clones via MiXCR from the PCR reads. The data hold 10,000 to 15,000 clones, with over 10% observed a single time. What was sequenced was blood. The receptors were gathered from a female donor with papillary thyroid cancer or a benign thyroid nodule (not recorded which). Some clones in this sample may be carry-over from other donors' samples.

This clone was picked up many times. This sequence joins TRBV6-4 and TRBJ2-7; 10 bases fit TRBD1. Per germline, CDR1 MRHNA and CDR2 SNTAGT. With V trimmed by 4 bases and J by 3 bases, 12 bases remained unmatched. This CDR3 is built from 17 residues. For the CDR3, the DNA is TGTGCCAGCAGTGGGCCCTCCGGGACAGGGGTCATCTACGAGCAGTACTTC. Amino acid sequence: CASSGPSGTGVIYEQYF.

This clone appeared many times. The rearrangement joins TRBV20-1 to TRBJ2-5, with TRBD1 identical over 7 bases. The length of the CDR3 is 15 residues. V lost 3 bases to trimming and J lost 4 bases; unmatched junction nucleotides: 11. The germline V gene has CDR1 DFQATT and CDR2 SNEGSKA (reference sequence). CDR3 amino acids: CSASGTTGWAETQYF. CDR3 DNA sequence: TGCAGTGCTAGTGGGACGACAGGGTGGGCAGAGACCCAGTACTTC.

This chain connects TRBV21-1 to TRBJ2-2; whether TRBD2, the table's D call, matches the DNA was not checked. TRBV21-1 is a known pseudogene. The CDR3 consists of 18 residues. Here the CDR3 DNA reads TGTGCCAGCAGCAAAGGCGAATTGAGTAGCGGGGGTAACGGGGAGCTGTTTTTT. Encoded protein: CASSKGELSSGGNGELFF.

By frequency in the sample, this clone is medium-sized. The chain has TRBV6-1 and TRBJ1-2, with D possibly TRBD1 on 6 matching bases. The CDR3 extends over 13 amino acids. The germline V gene encodes CDR1 MNHNS and CDR2 SASEGT. Trimming removed 4 bases at V and 5 bases at J, with 11 bases between. The CDR3 DNA reads TGTGCCAGCAGTGGACCCACAGGGTATGGCTACACCTTC. Its translation: CASSGPTGYGYTF.

At least ten counts were recorded for this clone. The chain carries TRBV6-1 and TRBJ1-1; D not resolved. CDR1 is MNHNS, CDR2 SASEGT, per germline. This CDR3 is 15 amino acids long. V lost 5 bases and J lost 2, with 15 bases in between. In DNA form, the CDR3 reads TGTGCCAGCAGTCCGAATGGGAGGGCCAACACTGAAGCTTTCTTT. This codes for CASSPNGRANTEAFF.

This clone was found many times. The chain employs TRBV19 and TRBJ1-1; 8 bases are a match to TRBD1. The CDR3 totals 15 residues. Trimming at V came to 7 bases and at J to 4 bases, leaving 11 bases not matched to a gene. Germline CDR1 LNHDA, CDR2 SQIVND (reference sequence). CDR3 loop: CASTILQGGGTEAFF. The CDR3 DNA reads as TGTGCCAGTACCATTTTACAGGGGGGCGGCACTGAAGCTTTCTTT.

This clone appeared many times. The chain couples TRBV7-9 to TRBJ2-1; TRBD1 matches at 7 bases. CDR1 and CDR2 from the germline V gene are SEHNR and FQNEAQ (reference sequence). V lost 4 bases, J lost 5 bases, and 20 bases stayed unmatched. This CDR3 region has 19 residues. CDR3 amino acids: CASSWGVRTGQFTHNEQFF. The CDR3 bases are TGTGCCAGCAGCTGGGGCGTGAGGACAGGTCAGTTCACACACAATGAGCAGTTCTTC.

This rearrangement joins TRBV2 to TRBJ2-3, with 9 bases fitting TRBD2. This CDR3 has 17 residues. V gave up 1 base and J gave up 2 bases; unmatched junction bases: 7. Looked up from germline, CDR1 is SNHLY and CDR2 is FYNNEI. This chain's CDR3 is CASSEGLAVGFTDTQYF. CDR3 in DNA: TGTGCCAGCAGTGAAGGACTAGCGGTGGGGTTCACAGATACGCAGTATTTT.

The table lists this clone with many counts. The chain joins TRBV3-1 to TRBJ2-1, with D possibly TRBD2 on 5 matching bases. The CDR3 is 16 residues long. With 2 bases removed from V and 4 bases from J, the gap between germline ends came to 15 bases. Germline CDR1 LGHDT, CDR2 YNNKEL (reference sequence). The CDR3 protein is CASSQTPWTGYNEQFF. The CDR3 nucleotides are TGTGCCAGCAGCCAAACGCCTTGGACGGGATACAATGAGCAGTTCTTC.

This clone is medium-sized. The same CDR3 can be traced to other DNA sequences in this sample. The chain is built from TRBV6-1 and TRBJ2-7; 8 positions agree with TRBD2. This CDR3 is 15 amino acids long. Germline V gene data show CDR1 as MNHNS and CDR2 as SASEGT. V trimming: 5 bases; J trimming: 1 base; junction bases outside the gene matches: 7. CDR3 coding DNA: TGTGCCAGCAGTCCCCCTGGCGGGAGGTCCTACGAGCAGTACTTC. Translating it yields CASSPPGGRSYEQYF.

Judged by abundance, this clone is medium-sized. This chain uses TRBV6-2 or TRBV6-3 with TRBJ2-7; D is possibly TRBD1 or TRBD2 (5 bases each). CDR1 and CDR2 from the germline V gene are MNHEY and SVGEGT. V was pared by 8 bases and J by 0 bases, with 11 bases between. There are 13 residues in the CDR3. As DNA, the CDR3 is TGTGCCAGCCGGGACCCAAACTCCTACGAGCAGTACTTC. It encodes CASRDPNSYEQYF.

This clone was seen repeatedly, ten times or more. The chain employs TRBV3-1 and TRBJ1-3, with 7 nucleotides matching TRBD1. J was trimmed by 3 bases and V by 7 bases; bases with no gene match: 9. Germline V gives CDR1 LGHDT, CDR2 YNNKEL (reference sequence). The length of the CDR3 is 15 residues. The CDR3 region is CASTPVGGLGNTIYF. The CDR3 region has the DNA TGTGCCAGCACCCCGGTAGGGGGCCTTGGAAACACCATATATTTT.

This clone was counted ten times or more. The rearrangement links TRBV19 to TRBJ2-4; D is perhaps TRBD2 (6 bases). Germline loops: CDR1 LNHDA, CDR2 SQIVND (reference sequence). Trimming removed 3 bases from V and 8 bases from J, with 8 bases in between. This CDR3 contains 12 residues. The CDR3: CASSIGGHIQYF. In DNA form, the CDR3 reads TGTGCCAGTAGTATCGGGGGACACATTCAGTACTTC.

This clone was detected many times. The chain joins TRBV7-2 to TRBJ2-7; D is unresolved. The CDR3 extends over 14 amino acids. The V gene lost 1 base and the J gene lost 4 bases, with 11 bases spanning the gap. Germline assignment: CDR1 SGHTA and CDR2 FQGNSA. This chain's CDR3 is CASSLGTASYEQYF. DNA for the CDR3: TGTGCCAGCAGCTTAGGGACGGCCTCGTACGAGCAGTACTTC.

The chain uses TRBV6-1 and TRBJ2-2; no reliable D call. CDR1 is MNHNS, CDR2 SASEGT, per germline. The CDR3 totals 15 residues. V shed 6 bases and J shed 3 bases, with 14 bases lying between them. CDR3 bases: TGTGCCAGCAGAAAAGAAGGGATATACACCGGGGAGCTGTTTTTT. Translating it yields CASRKEGIYTGELFF.

This clone was observed at least ten times. V usage is TRBV27 and J usage is TRBJ2-3; D possibly corresponds to TRBD1 (5 bases). Looked up from germline, CDR1 is MNHEY and CDR2 is SMNVEV (reference sequence). V dropped 7 bases and J dropped 2 bases, with 10 bases sitting between them. The CDR3 has 13 amino acids. CDR3 nucleotides: TGTGCCAGCACAGACAGCAACACAGATACGCAGTATTTT. It is translated as CASTDSNTDTQYF.

This clone came up many times. V usage is TRBV2 and J usage is TRBJ1-5; 8 bases are shared with TRBD1. The CDR3 sequence is 15 residues long. V lost 6 bases and J lost 4; bases outside the gene matches: 8. CDR1 and CDR2 (germline): SNHLY, FYNNEI. In DNA, the CDR3 is TGTGCCAGCAGGAGGGGGACAGGAGCTAATCAGCCCCAGCATTTT. Protein: CASRRGTGANQPQHF.

This clone was recorded at least ten times. V and J are TRBV7-8 and TRBJ1-4, with D perhaps matching TRBD1 (5 bases). Germline assignment: CDR1 SGHVS and CDR2 FQNEAQ. Trimming stripped 5 bases from V and 0 bases from J, with 16 bases between. This CDR3 has 17 residues. CDR3: CASSPRAGTSTNEKLFF. The CDR3, as DNA: TGTGCCAGCAGCCCACGGGCAGGGACCTCAACTAATGAAAAACTGTTTTTT.

This clone is medium-sized by share. This rearrangement joins TRBV6-1 to TRBJ2-1; D is unresolved. V was clipped by 1 base and J by 4 bases, with 8 bases between them. This CDR3 spans 14 amino acids. Germline assignment: CDR1 MNHNS and CDR2 SASEGT. The CDR3 region has the DNA TGTGCCAGCAGTGAAGATAGGTTATACAATGAGCAGTTCTTC. This codes for CASSEDRLYNEQFF.

This clone was counted at least ten times. The CDR3 sequence is CSVAIPSTDTQYF. DNA of the CDR3: TGCAGCGTTGCAATTCCTAGCACAGATACGCAGTATTTT. The chain employs TRBV29-1 and TRBJ2-3; D call uncertain. The germline V gene has CDR1 SQVTM and CDR2 ANQGSEA. The ends were cut back, 4 bases at V and 0 bases at J, with 8 bases in the middle. The CDR3 spans 13 residues.

This clone was recorded many times. The same CDR3 is also encoded by other DNA sequences in this sample. In DNA form, the CDR3 reads TGTGCCAGCAGTGAAACTAGCGGGAACCAAGAGACCCAGTACTTC. As protein: CASSETSGNQETQYF. The chain recombines TRBV25-1 with TRBJ2-5; 10 bases are a match to TRBD2. Trimming at V came to 2 bases and at J to 0 bases, leaving 0 bases not matched to a gene. Per the germline V gene, CDR1 is MGHDK and CDR2 is SYGVNS. This CDR3 contains 15 residues.

In its sample, this clone was seen many times. CDR3 nucleotides: TGTGCCAGCAGCACCATGACAGGGGGTTTTCAGCCCCAGCATTTT. This encodes CASSTMTGGFQPQHF. The V and J genes are TRBV5-5 and TRBJ1-5; 9 nucleotides agree with TRBD1. Unmatched junction bases numbered 8, after V lost 4 bases and J lost 6 bases. Germline V gene lookup returns CDR1 SGHKS and CDR2 YYEKEE (reference sequence). The CDR3 has 15 residues.

At least ten counts were recorded for this clone. The V and J genes are TRBV5-1 and TRBJ2-7; D may be TRBD2 (6 bases). Germline V CDR1 and CDR2: SGHRS, YFSETQ. The CDR3 totals 12 residues. Trimming shortened V by 4 bases and J by 4 bases, and 9 bases separated the two germline ends. This CDR3 is CASSLGGYEQYF. Written as DNA, the CDR3 is TGCGCCAGCAGCCTGGGGGGTTACGAGCAGTACTTC.

Relative to its sample, this clone is medium-sized. This sequence joins TRBV28 and TRBJ1-2; D remains ambiguous. The CDR3 covers 13 residues. Per germline, CDR1 MDHEN and CDR2 SYDVKM. The ends were cut back, 4 bases at V and 2 bases at J, with 8 bases in the middle. CDR3: CASSSPENYGYTF. The CDR3 DNA reads as TGTGCCAGCAGTTCCCCAGAAAACTATGGCTACACCTTC.

This clone was recorded many times. The rearrangement joins TRBV6-2 or TRBV6-3 to TRBJ1-5, with TRBD1 matching 8 bases. Germline V CDR1 and CDR2: MNHEY, SVGEGT. Losses at the gene ends were 6 bases for V and 0 bases for J; bases not matched to a gene: 7. The CDR3 covers 16 residues. CDR3 in DNA: TGTGCCAGCAGGAAGACAGGGGAGTATAGCAATCAGCCCCAGCATTTT. Translated, it gives CASRKTGEYSNQPQHF.

Ten or more counts support this clone. The chain employs TRBV9 and TRBJ1-4; 7 nucleotides line up with TRBD1. The CDR3 sequence is 15 residues long. J lost 3 bases, V lost 3 bases, and 5 bases had no gene match. Germline assignment: CDR1 SGDLS and CDR2 YYNGEE. CDR3 region: CASSAGTESNEKLFF. Written as DNA, the CDR3 is TGTGCCAGCAGCGCAGGGACAGAATCTAATGAAAAACTGTTTTTT.

This clone has at least ten counts. A read error may produce the germline difference seen at one junction end. The chain couples TRBV28 to TRBJ2-2; 7 bases fit TRBD1. The CDR3 extends over 17 amino acids. Germline V gene lookup returns CDR1 MDHEN and CDR2 SYDVKM. The CDR3 is CASSLPRDRANAGELFF. The CDR3 DNA reads TGTGCCAGCAGTTTACCCAGAGACAGGGCGAACGCCGGGGAGCTGTTTTTT.